The 17 T cell receptor beta chains reported below all come from one sample, sequenced in a study. Via MiXCR, TCRdb re-called the 5' RACE reads, giving one row per CDR3 protein. The sample gives tens of thousands of distinct CDR3 sequences, around 26% of which show up once; 3% to 3.5% is in the top ten. Sequenced sample: tumor-infiltrating memory CD4+ T cells sorted from the breast tumor. Subset here: memory CD4+ T cells, CD4+CD45RO+CD25-. The receptors shown here come from a female donor with breast cancer.

The chain links TRBV7-2 to TRBJ2-7; TRBD2 is a possible D gene (5 bases). Trimming stripped 5 bases from V and 7 bases from J, with 21 bases between. Germline assignment: CDR1 SGHTA and CDR2 FQGNSA. The CDR3 consists of 15 residues. The CDR3 reads CASSPTGSGGWEQYF. The CDR3 coding sequence is TGTGCCAGCAGCCCTACCGGGTCCGGAGGTTGGGAGCAGTACTTC. Using reference TRBV7-2 and TRBJ2-7 for the parts outside the CDR3, the full variable domain is GAGVSQSPSNKVTEKGKDVELRCDPISGHTALYWYRQSLGQGLEFLIYFQGNSAPDKSGLPSDRFSAERTGGSVSTLTIQRTQQEDSAVYLCASSPTGSGGWEQYFGPGTRLTVT.

The chain carries TRBV24-1 and TRBJ1-1, with D possibly being TRBD1 (6 bases). Trimming removed 5 bases from V and 10 bases from J, with 16 bases in between. This CDR3 region has 13 residues. Germline V gene data show CDR1 as KGHDR and CDR2 as SFDVKD. The chain's CDR3 is CATSAQGSFPAFF. As DNA, the CDR3 is TGTGCCACCAGTGCACAGGGTTCCTTCCCAGCTTTCTTT.

The chain has TRBV20-1 and TRBJ2-3; no clear D. With 3 bases removed from V and 0 bases from J, the gap between germline ends came to 13 bases. This CDR3 contains 15 residues. From germline, CDR1 is DFQATT and CDR2 SNEGSKA (reference sequence). This CDR3 is CSARSIRSSTDTQYF. The CDR3, as DNA: TGCAGTGCTAGGTCCATCAGATCTAGCACAGATACGCAGTATTTT.

The V and J genes are TRBV6-6 and TRBJ1-1; 8 positions match TRBD1. V lost 0 bases to trimming and J lost 9 bases; unmatched junction nucleotides: 6. Germline assignment: CDR1 MNHNY and CDR2 SVGAGI (reference sequence). The CDR3 has 14 residues. The DNA for the CDR3 is TGTGCCAGCAGTTACTCGGGACAGGAATACAAAGCTTTCTTT. This encodes CASSYSGQEYKAFF.

The chain recombines TRBV5-5 with TRBJ1-2; D perhaps matches TRBD1 (6 bases). V lost 4 bases, J lost 8 bases, and 18 bases lay in between. The CDR3 is made up of 14 amino acids. The germline gives CDR1 SGHKS, CDR2 YYEKEE (reference sequence). CDR3 amino acids: CASSPGETGRGYTF. CDR3 DNA: TGTGCCAGCAGCCCGGGGGAGACAGGCCGGGGCTACACCTTC.

Only a few counts were recorded for this clonotype. The gene calls are TRBV12-3 or TRBV12-4 and TRBJ1-6; D may be TRBD1 (5 bases). V dropped 1 base and J dropped 7 bases, with 5 bases sitting between them. The CDR3 covers 13 residues. CDR3 coding DNA: TGTGCCAGCAGTTTAGGACAGAATTCACCCCTCCACTTT. Translated: CASSLGQNSPLHF.

The chain links TRBV30 to TRBJ1-5; D gene unclear. V lost 0 bases and J 3 bases, leaving 12 bases between the germline ends. The CDR3 spans 15 residues. The germline V gene encodes CDR1 GTSNPN and CDR2 SVGIG (reference sequence). CDR3: CAWSVKTLNNQPQHF. CDR3 nucleotides: TGTGCCTGGAGTGTCAAGACACTCAACAATCAGCCCCAGCATTTT.

This clonotype was picked up a small number of times. The V gene is TRBV5-1, the J gene TRBJ1-1; D gene ambiguous. V lost 0 bases, J lost 1 base, and 10 bases lay in between. The CDR3 runs 15 residues. Germline CDR1 reads SGHRS; CDR2 reads YFSETQ. CDR3 residues: CASSLDPDGNTEAFF. The DNA for the CDR3 is TGCGCCAGCAGCTTGGATCCGGACGGGAACACTGAAGCTTTCTTT.

This sequence joins TRBV5-1 and TRBJ1-2; possible D gene TRBD1, 6 bases. The CDR3 contains 14 residues. Per the germline V gene, CDR1 is SGHRS and CDR2 is YFSETQ. Trimming pared 0 bases from V and 6 bases from J, leaving 12 bases between. CDR3 DNA sequence: TGCGCCAGCAGCTTGGCCCCAGGGGATCATGGCTACACCTTC. This translates into CASSLAPGDHGYTF.

This clonotype was observed once. This chain links TRBV18 with TRBJ1-1; D is unclear. The CDR3 covers 13 residues. V lost 2 bases to trimming and J lost 1 base, with 5 bases between them. Germline CDR1 reads KGHSH; CDR2 reads LQKENI. In DNA form, the CDR3 reads TGTGCCAGCTCACCATCGGCGAACACTGAAGCTTTCTTT. Its translation: CASSPSANTEAFF.

V and J are TRBV5-1 and TRBJ1-5; no clear D. CDR3 length: 16 residues. V was clipped by 0 bases and J by 1 base, with 11 bases between them. Germline CDR1 SGHRS, CDR2 YFSETQ. CDR3 coding DNA: TGCGCCAGCAGCTTGGCCGGAGGTGACAGCAATCAGCCCCAGCATTTT. Translation gives CASSLAGGDSNQPQHF.

This chain links TRBV4-3 with TRBJ2-5, with D possibly being TRBD2 (6 bases). The CDR3 runs 14 residues. CDR1 is LGHNA, CDR2 YSLEER, per germline. Trimming stripped 4 bases from V and 1 base from J, with 10 bases between. The CDR3 region is CASSPERAQETQYF. The CDR3 coding sequence is TGCGCCAGCAGCCCTGAGCGGGCCCAAGAGACCCAGTACTTC.

This clonotype was counted between two and nine times. The V call is TRBV20-1, the J call TRBJ2-1; 7 bases are shared with TRBD1. Germline CDR1 reads DFQATT; CDR2 reads SNEGSKA (reference sequence). After removal of 5 bases from V and 5 bases from J, the junction contained 3 bases not matched to a gene. The CDR3 runs to 12 residues. The CDR3 DNA follows: TGCAGTGCTCCACAGGGGCACAATGAGCAGTTCTTC. This sequence encodes CSAPQGHNEQFF.

The J gene is TRBJ1-4, the V gene TRBV5-1, with TRBD1 matching 8 bases. The CDR3 loop spans 14 amino acids. Germline assignment: CDR1 SGHRS and CDR2 YFSETQ. Unmatched junction bases numbered 5, after V lost 3 bases and J lost 7 bases. DNA of the CDR3: TGCGCCAGCAGCTCGACAGGGGCAGGTGAAAAACTGTTTTTT. Translation: CASSSTGAGEKLFF. Variable domain in full (rest from reference TRBV5-1 and TRBJ1-4): KAGVTQTPRYLIKTRGQQVTLSCSPISGHRSVSWYQQTPGQGLQFLFEYFSETQRNKGNFPGRFSGRQFSNSRSEMNVSTLELGDSALYLCASSSTGAGEKLFFGSGTQLSVL.

The table lists this clonotype with many counts. The chain has TRBV6-6 and TRBJ2-7; D ambiguous. The V end was cut by 6 bases, the J end by 1 base, with 7 bases between. This CDR3 is built from 12 residues. Germline V gene sequence: CDR1 MNHNY, CDR2 SVGAGI (reference sequence). The CDR3 reads CASRKESYEQYF. CDR3 DNA sequence: TGTGCCAGCAGAAAGGAGTCCTACGAGCAGTACTTC.

This clonotype was observed a few times. This chain uses TRBV5-1 with TRBJ1-2; no clear D. From germline, CDR1 is SGHRS and CDR2 YFSETQ. Trimming took off 2 bases at V and 8 bases at J, with 13 bases between the two ends. CDR3 length: 13 amino acids. The CDR3 DNA sequence: TGCGCCAGCAGCTTTGAACAAATGAGAGGCTACACCTTC. This translates into CASSFEQMRGYTF.

Many counts were recorded for this clonotype. The chain combines TRBV20-1 with TRBJ2-1; TRBD2 aligns across 16 bases. The V gene's germline CDR1 is DFQATT and CDR2 SNEGSKA (reference sequence). CDR3 length: 15 residues. Trimming removed 6 bases from V and 7 bases from J; junction bases left unmatched: 6. CDR3 DNA: TGCAGTGCAGGGACTAGCGGGGGGGCGAGGAATGAGCAGTTCTTC. Amino acid sequence: CSAGTSGGARNEQFF.